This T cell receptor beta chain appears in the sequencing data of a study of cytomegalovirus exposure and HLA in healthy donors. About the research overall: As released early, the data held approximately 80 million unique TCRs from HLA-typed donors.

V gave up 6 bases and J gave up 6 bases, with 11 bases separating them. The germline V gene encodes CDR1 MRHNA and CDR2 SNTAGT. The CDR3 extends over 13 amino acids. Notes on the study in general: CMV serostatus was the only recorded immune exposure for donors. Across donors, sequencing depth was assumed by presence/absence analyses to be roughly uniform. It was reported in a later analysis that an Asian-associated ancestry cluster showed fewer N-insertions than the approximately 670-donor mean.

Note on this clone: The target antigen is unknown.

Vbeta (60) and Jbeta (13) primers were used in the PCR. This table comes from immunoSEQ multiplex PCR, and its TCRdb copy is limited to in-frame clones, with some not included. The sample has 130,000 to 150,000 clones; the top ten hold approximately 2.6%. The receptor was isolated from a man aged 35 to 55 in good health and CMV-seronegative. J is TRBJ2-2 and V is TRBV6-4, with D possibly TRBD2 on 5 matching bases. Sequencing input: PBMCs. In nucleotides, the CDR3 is TGTGCCAGCAGCCGGGATTGGGCCGGGGAGCTGTTTTTT. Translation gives CASSRDWAGELFF.